These T cell receptor beta chains were read from a single sample in a study of metastatic and nonmetastatic thyroid tumors. Via MiXCR, TCRdb re-called the PCR reads. The table shows 30,000 to 35,000 clones, with 17% occurring only once. Sequencing was carried out using blood. The receptors here all came from a female donor with papillary thyroid cancer or a benign thyroid nodule (not recorded which). Some clones in this sample may be carry-over from other donors' samples. CDR3s include the opening cysteine and the closing phenylalanine or tryptophan. A D gene is named only where the DNA matches it firmly. Some rows mark clone size as missing; the rest say once, few, many or name a class of expanded clone.

TRBJ2-7 | TRBV28 | TRBD1 | few | TGTGCCATCAGCAACTGGGGACAGGGGTACGAGCAGTACTTC | CAISNWGQGYEQYF
TRBJ2-7 | TRBV7-6 | TRBD2 | many | TGTGCCAGCAGCTCCGGGGGGGGCGGCTCCTACGAGCAGTACTTC | CASSSGGGGSYEQYF
TRBJ2-3 | TRBV20-1 | TRBD1 | many | TGCAGTGCTAGTCCCGGGACAGGGAGCACAGATACGCAGTATTTT | CSASPGTGSTDTQYF
TRBJ2-7 | TRBV3-1 | - | - | TGTGCCAGCAGCCATTTGGGGTACGAGCAGTACTTC | CASSHLGYEQYF
TRBJ2-7 | TRBV20-1 | TRBD1 | - | TGCAGTGCCAGACCTTTACCGGGACAGGGGAGTACTTTCCACGAGCAGTACTTC | CSARPLPGQGSTFHEQYF
TRBJ2-7 | TRBV28 | - | many | TGTGCCAGCAGTTCCCCACAAGCTGGTTACGAGCAGTACTTC | CASSSPQAGYEQYF
TRBJ2-3 | TRBV30 | - | - | TGTGCCTGGAGTGTTCGGACAGATACGCAGTATTTT | CAWSVRTDTQYF
TRBJ2-5 | TRBV7-9 | - | many | TGTGCCAGCAGCCAGGGTGGGGCTCAAGAGACCCAGTACTTC | CASSQGGAQETQYF
TRBJ2-7 | TRBV4-1 | TRBD1 | many | TGCGCCAGCAGCCAAGACAGCCGGGACAGCCTTCCCTACGAGCAGTACTTC | CASSQDSRDSLPYEQYF
TRBJ1-1 | TRBV6-2/TRBV6-3 | - | - | TGTGCCACCCAAACGGACAGTAACACTGAATCTTTCTTT | CATQTDSNTESFF
TRBJ1-2 | TRBV5-6 | - | many | TGTGCCAGCAGCTTGGGGGGGAACTATGGCTACACCTTC | CASSLGGNYGYTF
TRBJ2-3 | TRBV7-2 | - | many | TGTGCCAGCAGCGACGGGCCCCCAGATACGCAGTATTTT | CASSDGPPDTQYF
TRBJ2-1 | TRBV20-1 | TRBD2 | many | TGCAGTGCTAGTATCCCTAGCGGCCCCTACAATGAGCAGTTCTTC | CSASIPSGPYNEQFF
TRBJ1-2 | TRBV10-3 | TRBD1 | many | TGTGCCATCAGTGAGTCACAGGGGGCTGGACCCTATGGCTACACCTTC | CAISESQGAGPYGYTF
TRBJ1-6 | TRBV11-2 | TRBD1 | many | TGTGCCAGCAGCTTATACGGGACAGGGGGCGCCGAGAATTCACCCCTCCACTTT | CASSLYGTGGAENSPLHF
TRBJ2-7 | TRBV20-1 | - | many | TGCAGTGCTATTGCGGCGTCCTACGAGCAGTACTTC | CSAIAASYEQYF
TRBJ1-1 | TRBV3-1 | - | many | TGTGCCAGCAGCCAACAAGACCAAAACACTGAAGCTTTCTTT | CASSQQDQNTEAFF
TRBJ2-1 | TRBV9 | - | - | TGTTCCAGCAGCGTAGCTGGGGGGACCCCCCTCTACAATGAGCAGTTCTTC | CSSSVAGGTPLYNEQFF
TRBJ1-4 | TRBV20-1 | - | many | TGCAGTGCTAGACCCCCCGACAGCCGATATGAAAAACTGTTTTTT | CSARPPDSRYEKLFF
TRBJ2-4 | TRBV20-1 | - | many | TGCAGTGCTAGAGATGGTGGATTCGGAAACATTCAGTACTTC | CSARDGGFGNIQYF
TRBJ2-7 | TRBV10-1 | - | many | TGCGCCAGCTCACCACAGGGCTACGAGCAGTACTTC | CASSPQGYEQYF
TRBJ2-5 | TRBV20-1 | TRBD1 | many | TGCAGTGCGAAGGGACAGTCACAAGAGACCCAGTACTTC | CSAKGQSQETQYF
TRBJ2-1 | TRBV13 | - | many | TGTGCCAGCAGCTTAGGACACGGTAACGATGAGCAGTTCTTC | CASSLGHGNDEQFF
TRBJ2-1 | TRBV9 | - | many | TGTGCCAGCAGCCCGAGGAAGGTTAGCGCCTGGTCCTACAATGAGCAGTTCTTC | CASSPRKVSAWSYNEQFF
TRBJ2-3 | TRBV20-1 | TRBD2 | many | TGCAGTGCTAGAGATTCCCAGCGGGGGAGCACAGATACGCAGTATTTT | CSARDSQRGSTDTQYF
TRBJ1-4 | TRBV5-1 | - | many | TGCGCCAGCAGCTTGCAAAGGGGGGGAGGTGAAAAACTGTTTTTT | CASSLQRGGGEKLFF
TRBJ2-3 | TRBV11-1 | TRBD2 | many | TGTGCCAGCAGCGGGGGAGAGGGGACTAATAAAGTACCGCAGTATTTT | CASSGGEGTNKVPQYF
TRBJ2-5 | TRBV25-1 | - | many | TGTGCCAGCAGCCCCGGACGGATGGGAGAGACCCAGTACTTC | CASSPGRMGETQYF
TRBJ1-4 | TRBV20-1 | - | many | TGCAGTGCTAGTTGGTCTCGGGCCGTCCATGAAAAACTGTTTTTT | CSASWSRAVHEKLFF
TRBJ1-1 | TRBV5-4 | - | many | TGTGCCAGCAGCTTGGCAGGAATGAACACTGAAGCTTTCTTT | CASSLAGMNTEAFF
TRBJ2-7 | TRBV6-2/TRBV6-3 | - | few | TGTGCCAGCAGTTACCATGAACCCTCGAATCGCGAGCAGTACTTC | CASSYHEPSNREQYF
TRBJ2-2 | TRBV20-1 | TRBD1 | many | TGCAGTGCCCAAAGAACGGGACAGGCGAGCGGGGAGCTGTTTTTT | CSAQRTGQASGELFF
TRBJ1-3 | TRBV30 | TRBD1 | many | TGTGCCTGGAGTTCAGGACAGGGCTTTTCTGGAAACACCATATATTTT | CAWSSGQGFSGNTIYF
TRBJ1-1 | TRBV9 | - | - | TGTGCCAGCAGCTTAGACTTCGGCGGCAGTGAAGCTTTCTTT | CASSLDFGGSEAFF
TRBJ2-7 | TRBV7-8 | TRBD1 | many | TGTGCCAGCAGCTTAGGGGGACAGGGATGGGAGCAGTACTTC | CASSLGGQGWEQYF
TRBJ2-7 | TRBV28 | - | many | TGTGCCAGCAGCGAGGGCGGGTGGGTGTACGAGCAGTACTTC | CASSEGGWVYEQYF
TRBJ2-2 | TRBV29-1 | - | few | TGCAGCGTCAAAACAGATCCCACCGGGGAGCTGTTTTTT | CSVKTDPTGELFF
TRBJ1-1 | TRBV6-2/TRBV6-3 | - | many | TGTGCCAGCAGCCCTAGGGGTTGGGGCACTGAAGCTTTCTTT | CASSPRGWGTEAFF
TRBJ2-7 | TRBV6-1 | - | few | TGTGCCAGTCCCAAGGGGGCGGGGGGCTACGAGCAGTACTTC | CASPKGAGGYEQYF
TRBJ1-4 | TRBV2 | - | many | TGTGCCAGCAGTGATTCCCCGAATGAAAAACTGTTTTTT | CASSDSPNEKLFF
TRBJ2-1 | TRBV20-1 | - | many | TGCAGTGCTAGAATTCCGGACAACTCCTACAATGAGCAGTTCTTC | CSARIPDNSYNEQFF